These 17 T cell receptor beta chains were all obtained from the same sample, sequenced in a study of cytomegalovirus exposure and HLA in healthy donors. The PCR made use of 60 Vbeta and 13 Jbeta primers. Only in-frame clones appear in the TCRdb table, and some are missing; sequencing was by immunoSEQ multiplex PCR. The table includes about 120,000 clones, around 80% detected once. The sample taken for sequencing was PBMCs. The receptors derive from a man younger than 45 in good health and CMV-seropositive.

V usage is TRBV28 and J usage is TRBJ2-7; 8 nucleotides line up with TRBD2. V lost 6 bases, J lost 4 bases, and 8 bases stayed unmatched. The CDR3 covers 14 residues. CDR1 is MDHEN and CDR2 is SYDVKM in the germline V gene. CDR3 nucleotides: TGTGCCAGCAGGACGTCCGGGACTAGATACGAGCAGTACTTC. Translation: CASRTSGTRYEQYF.

The count of this clone is one. The chain joins TRBV5-1 to TRBJ2-3, with 10 bases fitting TRBD2. Looked up from germline, CDR1 is SGHRS and CDR2 is YFSETQ. The CDR3 runs to 16 residues. V shed 0 bases, J shed 0 bases, and the junction held 1 base outside the gene matches. CDR3 DNA: TGCGCCAGCAGCTTGGAGACTAGCGGGAGCACAGATACGCAGTATTTT. It yields the protein CASSLETSGSTDTQYF.

The CDR3 loop reads CASSLVAAEQFF. The CDR3 DNA is TGTGCCAGCAGCTTGGTAGCGGCCGAGCAGTTCTTC. The chain uses TRBV5-6 and TRBJ2-1; a possible D gene is TRBD2 (6 bases). Germline V gene data show CDR1 as SGHDT and CDR2 as YYEEEE. Trimming took off 0 bases at V and 10 bases at J, with 8 bases between the two ends. The CDR3 extends over 12 amino acids.

This clone came up a few times. V is TRBV2 and J is TRBJ1-2; 7 bases are shared with TRBD1. The V gene end was trimmed by 6 bases and the J gene end by 3 bases; junction bases not matched to a gene: 7. CDR1 and CDR2 (germline): SNHLY, FYNNEI. The CDR3 spans 14 residues. In DNA, the CDR3 is TGTGCCAGCAGGCGACAGGGTATAGACTATGGCTACACCTTC. Translation: CASRRQGIDYGYTF.

The gene calls are TRBV27 and TRBJ2-7, with a tentative D call TRBD2 (6 bases). Looked up from germline, CDR1 is MNHEY and CDR2 is SMNVEV (reference sequence). The CDR3 sequence is 16 residues long. Trimming shortened V by 1 base and J by 0 bases, and 13 bases separated the two germline ends. CDR3 sequence reads: CASSLLTVGGSYEQYF. In nucleotides, the CDR3 is TGTGCCAGCAGTTTATTAACGGTGGGGGGCTCCTACGAGCAGTACTTC.

This clone turned up a few times. V is TRBV11-2 and J is TRBJ1-1; 9 bases line up with TRBD1. From germline, CDR1 is SGHAT and CDR2 FQNNGV. J gave up 6 bases and V 5 bases, and 13 bases lay outside the gene matches. This CDR3 is 16 amino acids long. The DNA of the CDR3 is TGTGCCAGCAGCCCATGGGACAGGGACATCGTCCCTGAAGCTTTCTTT. This codes for CASSPWDRDIVPEAFF.

This rearrangement joins TRBV7-9 to TRBJ2-3; 12 nucleotides match TRBD2. Germline-derived CDR1 and CDR2 are SEHNR and FQNEAQ (reference sequence). The CDR3 sequence is 18 residues long. J gave up 2 bases and V 5 bases, and 11 bases lay outside the gene matches. The CDR3 DNA is TGTGCCAGCAGCGAAAGCTTTACTAGCGGGGGGAACACAGATACGCAGTATTTT. Translated: CASSESFTSGGNTDTQYF.

The chain combines TRBV7-2 with TRBJ2-5; 12 positions match TRBD1. CDR3 length equals 16 residues. Unmatched junction bases numbered 8, after V lost 5 bases and J lost 4 bases. CDR1 SGHTA and CDR2 FQGNSA come from the germline V gene. CDR3 residues: CASSLNRDRGRETQYF. Written as DNA, the CDR3 is TGTGCCAGCAGCCTGAACCGGGACAGGGGGCGAGAGACCCAGTACTTC.

The CDR3 coding sequence is TGTGCCACCAGCAGACCTTGGACAGATAATGAAAAACTGTTTTTT. Its translation: CATSRPWTDNEKLFF. The V gene is TRBV15, the J gene TRBJ1-4, with a possible D match to TRBD1 (6 bases). Trimming cost V 2 bases and J 4 bases, with 11 bases left between them. The germline CDR1 and CDR2 sequences are LNHNV and YYDKDF (reference sequence). This CDR3 is built from 15 residues.

The CDR3 DNA sequence: TGTGCCAGCAGCCCGGCCCAACTAGCGCCCGAGCAGTACTTC. It encodes CASSPAQLAPEQYF. The chain employs TRBV5-5 and TRBJ2-7; 7 positions match TRBD2. The CDR3 runs 14 residues. Germline V gene data show CDR1 as SGHKS and CDR2 as YYEKEE (reference sequence). With 4 bases clipped from V and 6 bases from J, the junction kept 10 bases outside the gene matches.

The chain employs TRBV4-3 and TRBJ2-1; possibly TRBD1 for D (6 bases). Per germline, CDR1 LGHNA and CDR2 YSLEER. The CDR3 length is 12 residues. V was clipped by 0 bases and J by 13 bases, with 10 bases between them. CDR3 nucleotides: TGCGCCAGCAGCCAAGAATGGGGGCGTCAGTTCTTC. Translating gives CASSQEWGRQFF.

The chain combines TRBV19 with TRBJ2-2; D is unclear. This CDR3 contains 13 residues. Germline CDR1 and CDR2: LNHDA and SQIVND (reference sequence). V shed 5 bases and J shed 2 bases, with 6 bases lying between them. This chain's CDR3 is CASSEANTGELFF. CDR3 DNA: TGTGCCAGTAGTGAGGCCAACACCGGGGAGCTGTTTTTT.

The rearrangement uses TRBV7-3 and TRBJ2-1; 9 bases match TRBD2. This CDR3 spans 18 amino acids. V shed 5 bases and J 4 bases; nucleotides not matched to a gene: 15. CDR1 and CDR2 (germline): SGHTA, FQGTGA. This CDR3 is CASSLSGGPLYFYNEQFF. CDR3 nucleotides: TGTGCCAGCAGCCTCAGCGGGGGGCCCCTCTACTTTTACAATGAGCAGTTCTTC.

This chain links TRBV18 with TRBJ1-5; no reliable D call. Deletions cut 2 bases from V and 6 bases from J, with 8 bases between. From germline, CDR1 is KGHSH and CDR2 LQKENI. The CDR3 contains 13 residues. DNA for the CDR3: TGTGCCAGCTCACCAGAGTACGCTCAGCCCCAGCATTTT. Translating it yields CASSPEYAQPQHF. Based on the CDR3 plus reference TRBV18 and TRBJ1-5, the full variable domain is NAGVMQNPRHLVRRRGQEARLRCSPMKGHSHVYWYRQLPEEGLKFMVYLQKENIIDESGMPKERFSAEFPKEGPSILRIQQVVRGDSAAYFCASSPEYAQPQHFGDGTRLSIL.

This chain connects TRBV7-9 to TRBJ1-5, with D unclear. V was clipped by 2 bases and J by 0 bases, with 11 bases between them. CDR1 is SEHNR and CDR2 is FQNEAQ in the germline V gene (reference sequence). The CDR3 is made up of 16 amino acids. CDR3 sequence (DNA): TGTGCCAGCAGCTTAAGAGGGTTCTATAGCAATCAGCCCCAGCATTTT. Its translation is CASSLRGFYSNQPQHF.

The chain employs TRBV18 and TRBJ1-5, with 12 positions matching TRBD1. Trimming took 4 bases from V and 6 from J; bases not matched to a gene: 7. The germline gives CDR1 KGHSH, CDR2 LQKENI. The CDR3 sequence is 16 residues long. CDR3 in DNA: TGTGCCAGCTCACTCCTGGGACAGGGGGCTGGTCAGCCCCAGCATTTT. Translation: CASSLLGQGAGQPQHF.

The chain couples TRBV11-3 to TRBJ2-5, with TRBD1 identical over 9 bases. Germline V gene lookup returns CDR1 SGHNT and CDR2 YENEEA. Unmatched junction bases numbered 8, after V lost 4 bases and J lost 5 bases. This CDR3 has 15 residues. CDR3 bases: TGTGCCAGCAGCTCACGGACAGGGGCGCTTGAGACCCAGTACTTC. As protein: CASSSRTGALETQYF.